The 24 T cell receptor beta chains in this list originate from one sample, sequenced in a study of identical twins' blood T cells. TCRdb used MiXCR to reprocess the 5' RACE reads, holding one entry per CDR3 protein. The table has a few hundred thousand distinct CDR3 sequences, over 25% seen once. The source material was PBMCs. These receptors were taken from a woman between 18 and 50 years old in good health.

The V gene is TRBV6-6, the J gene TRBJ2-7, with 7 positions matching TRBD1. In germline, CDR1 is MNHNY, CDR2 SVGAGI (reference sequence). The trim removed 4 bases at V and 2 bases at J, leaving 14 bases unmatched. CDR3 size: 17 residues. The CDR3 is CASSSPGTELLPYEQYF. The DNA for the CDR3 is TGTGCCAGCAGTTCCCCTGGGACAGAGCTCCTTCCCTACGAGCAGTACTTC.

This clonotype was seen a few times. The V and J genes are TRBV11-3 and TRBJ2-1, with D possibly matching TRBD2 (5 bases). V was shortened by 2 bases and J by 7 bases, with 18 bases between the two germline ends. The CDR3 length is 16 residues. Germline assignment: CDR1 SGHNT and CDR2 YENEEA. This chain's CDR3 is CASSLSRSSWGNEQFF. In DNA form, the CDR3 reads TGTGCCAGCAGCTTATCACGCTCTAGCTGGGGAAATGAGCAGTTCTTC.

This chain connects TRBV7-8 to TRBJ1-5; D is unresolved. Germline CDR1 is SGHVS and CDR2 is FQNEAQ. The CDR3 sequence is 12 residues long. Trimming pared 0 bases from V and 5 bases from J, leaving 2 bases between. The CDR3 is CASSLAYQPQHF. CDR3 DNA sequence: TGTGCCAGCAGCTTAGCTTATCAGCCCCAGCATTTT.

This clonotype was counted between two and nine times. V gene TRBV3-1 combines with J gene TRBJ2-2; D remains ambiguous. V lost 0 bases and J 3 bases, leaving 14 bases between the germline ends. Germline lookup yields CDR1 LGHDT and CDR2 YNNKEL (reference sequence). The length of the CDR3 is 17 residues. As DNA, the CDR3 is TGTGCCAGCAGCCAAGATCTCGGCCTATCCGACACCGGGGAGCTGTTTTTT. Encoded protein: CASSQDLGLSDTGELFF.

This clonotype was recorded at least ten times. The chain carries TRBV12-3 or TRBV12-4 and TRBJ1-2; unclear D gene. V was trimmed by 2 bases and J by 1 base, leaving 5 bases between them. The CDR3 is made up of 13 amino acids. The CDR3 nucleotides are TGTGCCAGCAGTTTACCTTATAACTATGGCTACACCTTC. This codes for CASSLPYNYGYTF.

The V and J genes are TRBV6-1 and TRBJ1-2, with D perhaps TRBD1 (5 bases). CDR1 is MNHNS, CDR2 SASEGT, per germline. This CDR3 has 13 amino acids. Trimming left V 3 bases short and J 3 bases short, with 8 bases between. The CDR3 is CASSEMGDYGYTF. DNA for the CDR3: TGTGCCAGCAGTGAGATGGGGGACTATGGCTACACCTTC.

On this clonotype: This may be a read error: a much more frequent sequence differs by one nucleotide. This chain links TRBV6-2 or TRBV6-3 with TRBJ2-1; maybe TRBD2 (6 bases). Per the germline V gene, CDR1 is MNHEY and CDR2 is SVGEGT. The CDR3 consists of 14 residues. Written as DNA, the CDR3 is TGTGCCAGTAAAAGCCGGGACTCATACAATGAGCAGTCCTTC. It translates to CASKSRDSYNEQSF.

This rearrangement joins TRBV29-1 to TRBJ2-3; TRBD2 agrees at 12 bases. This CDR3 is built from 14 residues. V was clipped by 6 bases and J by 0 bases; unmatched bases: 1. Germline loops: CDR1 SQVTM, CDR2 ANQGSEA. CDR3 sequence (DNA): TGCAGCGTGGGGACTAGCGGGAGCACAGATACGCAGTATTTT. The encoded protein is CSVGTSGSTDTQYF.

The V call is TRBV12-5, the J call TRBJ1-1; D not certain. The CDR3 totals 12 residues. CDR1 is LGHNT, CDR2 FRNRAP, per germline. V lost 6 bases and J lost 7, with 12 bases in between. In nucleotides, the CDR3 is TGTGCTAGTGGCCCCGGGGTAGATGAAGCTTTCTTT. Translation gives CASGPGVDEAFF.

This chain links TRBV29-1 with TRBJ2-7; D remains ambiguous. The germline gives CDR1 SQVTM, CDR2 ANQGSEA. The V and J ends lost 5 bases and 2 bases respectively, with 10 bases between them. This CDR3 comprises 12 residues. This CDR3 reads CSVLRTTYEQYF. As DNA, the CDR3 is TGCAGCGTTCTTCGCACTACCTACGAGCAGTACTTC.

About this clonotype itself: The CDR3 does not end in the conserved phenylalanine or tryptophan, so this is likely a read error. J is TRBJ1-6 and V is TRBV7-9; weak D call: TRBD1 (5 bases). This CDR3 comprises 13 residues. With 4 bases removed from V and 10 bases from J, the gap between germline ends came to 11 bases. The germline V gene has CDR1 SEHNR and CDR2 FQNEAQ (reference sequence). The CDR3 nucleotides are TGTGCCAGCAGCTCCAGGGAGGTCTCACCCCTCCACCTT. This translates into CASSSREVSPLHL.

The J gene is TRBJ2-7, the V gene TRBV19; 10 bases line up with TRBD1. Germline trimming cut 5 bases from V and 3 bases from J; bases unmatched to any gene: 1. The CDR3 loop spans 13 amino acids. Germline V CDR1 and CDR2: LNHDA, SQIVND (reference sequence). CDR3 region: CASSGQGDYEQYF. CDR3 in DNA: TGTGCCAGTAGTGGACAGGGGGACTACGAGCAGTACTTC.

Ten or more counts support this clonotype. The rearrangement uses TRBV4-3 and TRBJ2-3; no definite D call. V was trimmed by 3 bases and J by 2 bases, leaving 21 bases between them. CDR1 is LGHNA and CDR2 is YSLEER in the germline V gene. The CDR3 loop spans 18 amino acids. DNA for the CDR3: TGCGCCAGCAGCCATACATTAGACTCAATCCCATCCACAGATACGCAGTATTTT. It specifies CASSHTLDSIPSTDTQYF.

There are a few counts of this clonotype. J is TRBJ2-7 and V is TRBV29-1; 11 positions agree with TRBD2. The CDR3 consists of 17 residues. Per the germline V gene, CDR1 is SQVTM and CDR2 is ANQGSEA. Trimming at V came to 6 bases and at J to 2 bases, leaving 15 bases not matched to a gene. The CDR3 nucleotides read TGCAGCGTATTCGGGACTAGCGGATCCAGGATGCCCTACGAGCAGTACTTC. Translated, it gives CSVFGTSGSRMPYEQYF.

This chain connects TRBV30 to TRBJ2-1; D is perhaps TRBD1 (5 bases). This CDR3 has 14 residues. Trimming left V 4 bases short and J 4 bases short, with 14 bases between. CDR1 and CDR2 (germline): GTSNPN, SVGIG (reference sequence). CDR3 loop: CAWTTGVGYNEQFF. CDR3 sequence (DNA): TGTGCCTGGACCACAGGAGTGGGGTACAATGAGCAGTTCTTC.

The rearrangement uses TRBV3-1 and TRBJ2-7; 8 nucleotides match TRBD1. CDR1 and CDR2 (germline): LGHDT, YNNKEL (reference sequence). The CDR3 consists of 15 residues. The J segment lost 0 bases and the V segment lost 3 bases, leaving 4 bases of the junction unmatched. CDR3 region: CASSQPGQASYEQYF. The CDR3 nucleotides read TGTGCCAGCAGCCAGCCGGGACAGGCCTCCTACGAGCAGTACTTC.

The chain carries TRBV29-1 and TRBJ2-7; 9 bases align to TRBD1. This CDR3 comprises 13 residues. The V segment lost 7 bases and the J segment 4 bases; nucleotides outside the gene matches: 8. Germline loops: CDR1 SQVTM, CDR2 ANQGSEA. CDR3 residues: CSARTGGWYEQYF. For the CDR3, the DNA is TGCAGCGCTCGCACAGGGGGCTGGTACGAGCAGTACTTC.

Worth noting for this clonotype: One end of the junction does not line up with germline, which may come from a read error. The chain joins TRBV6-5 to TRBJ2-7; TRBD2 agrees at 9 bases. The CDR3 loop spans 15 amino acids. The germline CDR1 and CDR2 sequences are MNHEY and SVGAGI. CDR3: CASSYPTSGHYVQYF. CDR3 DNA: TGTGCCAGCAGTTACCCGACTAGCGGACACTACGTGCAGTACTTC.

This clonotype was seen more than once but under ten times. This CDR3 is CSVERLGETQYF. The DNA for the CDR3 is TGCAGCGTTGAAAGACTAGGAGAGACCCAGTACTTC. The rearrangement joins TRBV29-1 to TRBJ2-5; possibly TRBD2 for D (6 bases). Trimming removed 2 bases from V and 4 bases from J, with 8 bases in between. The CDR3 contains 12 residues. CDR1 and CDR2 (germline): SQVTM, ANQGSEA.

The chain couples TRBV20-1 to TRBJ1-6, with a tentative D call TRBD1 (5 bases). V was pared by 0 bases and J by 0 bases, with 12 bases between. From germline, CDR1 is DFQATT and CDR2 SNEGSKA (reference sequence). The length of the CDR3 is 17 residues. CDR3 region: CSARDFGGSSYNSPLHF. The CDR3 coding sequence is TGCAGTGCTAGAGATTTCGGGGGGAGCTCCTATAATTCACCCCTCCACTTT.

The table lists this clonotype with a few counts. The rearrangement uses TRBV20-1 and TRBJ1-5, with D tentatively TRBD1 (6 bases). Germline V gene lookup returns CDR1 DFQATT and CDR2 SNEGSKA (reference sequence). There are 14 residues in the CDR3. V lost 6 bases to trimming and J lost 6 bases, with 18 bases between them. In DNA form, the CDR3 reads TGCAGTGCAACCACAGGGCTTGTACGTCAGCCCCAGCATTTT. It codes for CSATTGLVRQPQHF.

In the case of this clonotype: This may be a read error: a much more frequent sequence differs by one nucleotide. This rearrangement joins TRBV12-3 or TRBV12-4 to TRBJ2-7; TRBD2 aligns across 7 bases. The CDR3 is 14 residues long. V gave up 3 bases and J gave up 5 bases; unmatched junction bases: 7. This CDR3 reads CASSFVGGRNEQYF. The CDR3 DNA sequence: TGTGCCAGCAGTTTTGTGGGAGGGAGAAACGAGCAGTACTTC.

The chain recombines TRBV20-1 with TRBJ2-3; D is perhaps TRBD1 or TRBD2 (5 bases each). Per germline, CDR1 DFQATT and CDR2 SNEGSKA (reference sequence). Trimming took off 0 bases at V and 1 base at J, with 17 bases between the two ends. This CDR3 comprises 17 residues. The CDR3, as DNA: TGCAGTGCTAGAGATGGGGGATTCGAGGGAGGCACAGATACGCAGTATTTT. It translates to CSARDGGFEGGTDTQYF.

This clonotype was found many times. This sequence joins TRBV29-1 and TRBJ1-2, with D uncertain. The CDR3 covers 13 residues. From germline, CDR1 is SQVTM and CDR2 ANQGSEA. Trimming removed 2 bases from V and 4 bases from J, with 11 bases in between. This chain's CDR3 is CSVERPASYGYTF. For the CDR3, the DNA is TGCAGCGTTGAAAGGCCAGCTTCCTATGGCTACACCTTC.